This TCR beta chain is from a study of T cells in localized non-small cell lung cancer. Study outcomes and limitations: Higher blood T cell density tracked longer overall survival. Uninvolved neighboring lung showed the greatest T cell clonality, exceeding tumor. The appearance of a median 57 of the top 100 tumor clones was seen in adjacent lung. The study sequenced only one region of the tumor. As a result, intratumor heterogeneity could not be excluded and remains possible.

Trimming took off 6 bases at V and 8 bases at J, with 10 bases between the two ends. The CDR3 consists of 12 residues. In germline, CDR1 is MNHEY, CDR2 SVGAGI. A remark on this clone: Its antigen is unknown.

Sequencing used immunoSEQ multiplex PCR; TCRdb keeps in-frame clones, though not all of them. The data show just under 20,000 clones, about nine tenths seen once. The origin of this receptor is a man aged 40-75 years with stage I lung adenocarcinoma. The source material was peripheral blood, sampled before any cancer treatment. The chain joins TRBV6-5 to TRBJ2-2; D is possibly TRBD1 or TRBD2 (6 bases each). The CDR3 spells CASRTGRGELFF. CDR3 in DNA: TGTGCCAGCAGAACAGGGAGGGGGGAGCTGTTTTTT.